One sample yielded the 10 T cell receptor beta chains listed below, sequenced in a study of blood T cell repertoires in COVID-19. Data came from immunoSEQ multiplex PCR; TCRdb stores just in-frame clones and leaves some out. The data contain 300,000 to 400,000 clones, about nine tenths of them singletons. The sequenced sample was peripheral blood. Source of these receptors: a man in his forties or fifties with active or convalescent COVID-19.

The chain combines TRBV7-2 with TRBJ1-2; D perhaps matches TRBD1 (6 bases). Germline V gene data show CDR1 as SGHTA and CDR2 as FQGNSA. Trimming removed 4 bases at V and 9 bases at J, with 15 bases between. CDR3 length: 13 amino acids. CDR3 protein: CASSSNRGGSYTF. The CDR3 bases are TGTGCCAGCAGCTCCAATAGGGGGGGGAGCTACACCTTC.

The genes are TRBV6-5 and TRBJ1-2; 7 bases are shared with TRBD1. Germline CDR1 and CDR2: MNHEY and SVGAGI. CDR3 length: 13 amino acids. J gave up 2 bases and V 8 bases, and 5 bases lay outside the gene matches. CDR3 region: CASAQGFNYGYTF. In DNA, the CDR3 is TGTGCCAGCGCACAGGGGTTCAACTATGGCTACACCTTC.

Details on this clone: One junction end does not reproduce the germline sequence, and a read error may be involved. The CDR3, as DNA: TGTGCTAGCAGCTTAAGGGGGCGGAATAGTTCACCCCTCCACTTT. Translated: CASSLRGRNSSPLHF. The chain recombines TRBV7-7 with TRBJ1-6, with 7 bases matching TRBD1. Per the germline V gene, CDR1 is SSHAT and CDR2 is FNYEAQ (reference sequence). This CDR3 is 15 amino acids long.

The CDR3 nucleotides are TGCGCCAGCAAGGGACTACAGAACACCGGGGAGCTGTTTTTT. Encoded protein: CASKGLQNTGELFF. The chain has TRBV5-1 and TRBJ2-2; TRBD2 matches at 7 bases. There are 14 residues in the CDR3. Looked up from germline, CDR1 is SGHRS and CDR2 is YFSETQ. The junction had 3 bases not matched to a gene; V was cut back by 6 bases and J by 1 base.

The chain carries TRBV29-1 and TRBJ2-1; the match to TRBD2 covers 8 bases. The CDR3 totals 15 residues. Germline values: CDR1 SQVTM, CDR2 ANQGSEA. V was pared by 1 base and J by 6 bases, with 8 bases of the junction left unmatched. This CDR3 reads CSVEGSSGSGNEQFF. CDR3 nucleotides: TGCAGCGTTGAAGGGTCCAGCGGGAGTGGCAATGAGCAGTTCTTC.

This chain connects TRBV19 to TRBJ2-1; the match to TRBD2 covers 11 bases. Germline assignment: CDR1 LNHDA and CDR2 SQIVND (reference sequence). This CDR3 spans 14 amino acids. Trimming cost V 4 bases and J 4 bases; bases outside gene matches: 0. Here the CDR3 DNA reads TGTGCCAGTAGTACTAGCGGGGGGTACAATGAGCAGTTCTTC. Protein: CASSTSGGYNEQFF. Filled out from reference TRBV19 and TRBJ2-1, the complete variable domain reads DGGITQSPKYLFRKEGQNVTLSCEQNLNHDAMYWYRQDPGQGLRLIYYSQIVNDFQKGDIAEGYSVSREKKESFPLTVTSAQKNPTAFYLCASSTSGGYNEQFFGPGTRLTVL.

The CDR3 protein is CASSLIQGVWAFF. The CDR3 DNA reads as TGTGCCAGCAGCTTAATACAGGGGGTCTGGGCTTTCTTT. This sequence joins TRBV5-6 and TRBJ1-1; TRBD1 agrees at 8 bases. The CDR3 totals 13 residues. With 2 bases clipped from V and 11 bases from J, the junction kept 8 bases outside the gene matches. Germline CDR1 is SGHDT and CDR2 is YYEEEE.

This chain links TRBV5-1 with TRBJ2-1; TRBD2 agrees at 11 bases. Germline CDR1 is SGHRS and CDR2 is YFSETQ. This CDR3 is 15 amino acids long. V was pared by 6 bases and J by 6 bases, with 8 bases of the junction left unmatched. The CDR3 sequence is CASTPVGTSGNEQFF. The CDR3 DNA follows: TGCGCCAGCACCCCCGTGGGGACTAGCGGCAATGAGCAGTTCTTC.

V usage is TRBV11-3 and J usage is TRBJ2-3, with a tentative D call TRBD1 (6 bases). Per the germline V gene, CDR1 is SGHNT and CDR2 is YENEEA. Trimming left V 5 bases short and J 2 bases short, with 11 bases between. The CDR3 is made up of 14 amino acids. The CDR3 protein is CASSHGQSTDTQYF. The DNA for the CDR3 is TGTGCCAGCAGCCACGGACAGTCCACAGATACGCAGTATTTT.

The chain joins TRBV27 to TRBJ2-3; TRBD1 agrees at 8 bases. The CDR3 has 14 amino acids. The V gene end was trimmed by 11 bases and the J gene end by 4 bases; junction bases not matched to a gene: 11. CDR1 and CDR2 from the germline V gene are MNHEY and SMNVEV (reference sequence). In DNA, the CDR3 is TGTGCCGGCGAAGTCAGGGGGCGGCCAGATACGCAGTATTTT. Its translation: CAGEVRGRPDTQYF.